What follows is one T cell receptor beta chain and its context. In the original workflow: Cell counts per sample came from amplifying reference gene primers. This table comes from immunoSEQ multiplex PCR, and its TCRdb copy is limited to in-frame clones, with some not included. From that table come the V and J calls and clone size; the DNA was used to work out D and trimming. The sample shows 26,000 or so clones, roughly nine tenths of them seen only once. The source of the sample is a study of blood T cell repertoires in COVID-19. Study-level background: Acute-phase and convalescent COVID-19 samples originated in the United States, Italy and Spain.

The CDR3 consists of 15 residues. V lost 0 bases to trimming and J lost 5 bases, with 13 bases between them. Germline assignment: CDR1 MGHRA and CDR2 YSYEKL. The chain employs TRBV4-1 and TRBJ1-1; D is unclear. The TCR sequence derives from a human donor in a cohort sampled during active COVID-19. Specimen: peripheral blood. The CDR3 region has the DNA TGCGCCAGCAGCCAAGACATAGTTGGGAGGACTGAAGCTTTCTTT. Protein sequence: CASSQDIVGRTEAFF.